What follows are 27 T cell receptor beta chains derived from one specimen sequenced in a study of shared clonotypes between healthy human individuals. Repertoires were generated with immunoSEQ multiplex PCR, while TCRdb's copy carries only in-frame clones and drops some. The table lists a few million clones, 85% to 95% of them singletons. Sequenced input: naive CD4+ T cells from PBMCs. As to subset: CD45RA+ positively selected. These receptors all stem from a man aged 18 to 30 in good health. Some clones in this sample may be carry-over from other donors' samples.

This clone was seen only once. The rearrangement links TRBV7-2 to TRBJ2-4; the D gene is possibly TRBD1 (5 bases). The length of the CDR3 is 14 residues. V dropped 2 bases and J dropped 8 bases, with 13 bases sitting between them. Looked up from germline, CDR1 is SGHTA and CDR2 is FQGNSA. CDR3 coding DNA: TGTGCCAGCAGCTTAACGGACAAGAATGACATTCAGTACTTC. This translates into CASSLTDKNDIQYF. Together with reference TRBV7-2 and TRBJ2-4, the CDR3 gives the full variable domain: GAGVSQSPSNKVTEKGKDVELRCDPISGHTALYWYRQSLGQGLEFLIYFQGNSAPDKSGLPSDRFSAERTGGSVSTLTIQRTQQEDSAVYLCASSLTDKNDIQYFGAGTRLSVL.

The chain couples TRBV18 to TRBJ2-1; D is possibly TRBD2 (6 bases). This CDR3 is built from 17 residues. Germline CDR1 reads KGHSH; CDR2 reads LQKENI. V lost 6 bases and J lost 2, with 20 bases in between. The CDR3 DNA sequence: TGTGCCAGCTCCTCGCTTGGGGGGACTCAAACCTACAATGAGCAGTTCTTC. Translating gives CASSSLGGTQTYNEQFF.

Notes on this clone: Other DNA sequences in this sample translate to the same CDR3. The chain joins TRBV29-1 to TRBJ2-1, with no clear D. Trimming shortened V by 6 bases and J by 4 bases, and 7 bases separated the two germline ends. Germline assignment: CDR1 SQVTM and CDR2 ANQGSEA. The CDR3 is made up of 11 amino acids. Here the CDR3 reads CSVAVYNEQFF. Here the CDR3 DNA reads TGCAGCGTGGCAGTGTACAATGAGCAGTTCTTC.

The genes are TRBV7-2 and TRBJ1-3; D is unresolved. Between the trimmed V and J ends, which lost 5 bases and 0 bases, there was a span of 8 bases. Germline V gene data show CDR1 as SGHTA and CDR2 as FQGNSA. The CDR3 contains 14 residues. The CDR3 DNA sequence: TGTGCCAGCAGCCGCCGGGTCTCTGGAAACACCATATATTTT. Residues: CASSRRVSGNTIYF.

This rearrangement joins TRBV12-5 to TRBJ2-1; the match to TRBD2 covers 11 bases. The CDR3 totals 15 residues. Trimming removed 6 bases from V and 0 bases from J; junction bases left unmatched: 1. Germline loops: CDR1 LGHNT, CDR2 FRNRAP. CDR3 residues: CASGGLADSYNEQFF. The DNA for the CDR3 is TGTGCTAGTGGGGGACTAGCGGACTCCTACAATGAGCAGTTCTTC.

The J gene is TRBJ2-7, the V gene TRBV7-9; 10 bases agree with TRBD1. Germline CDR1 is SEHNR and CDR2 is FQNEAQ (reference sequence). V lost 3 bases, J lost 1 base, and 3 bases stayed unmatched. CDR3 size: 15 residues. The CDR3 sequence: CASSFRTGGSYEQYF. CDR3 DNA sequence: TGTGCCAGCAGCTTCCGGACAGGGGGTTCCTACGAGCAGTACTTC.

The genes are TRBV6-1 and TRBJ2-7, with D possibly called TRBD1 or TRBD2 (6 bases each). The CDR3 is made up of 14 amino acids. Germline V gene lookup returns CDR1 MNHNS and CDR2 SASEGT. The V and J ends lost 7 bases and 5 bases respectively, with 18 bases between them. The CDR3, as DNA: TGTGCCAGCACCATGGGGGCGGGATCCCACGAGCAGTACTTC. It codes for CASTMGAGSHEQYF.

On this clone: This same CDR3 is encoded by further DNA sequences in the sample. The rearrangement links TRBV7-3 to TRBJ2-1, with D possibly being TRBD2 (6 bases). Germline values: CDR1 SGHTA, CDR2 FQGTGA. The CDR3 contains 15 residues. V lost 5 bases to trimming and J lost 4 bases, with 15 bases between them. The CDR3 loop is CASSPVAGTYNEQFF. The DNA of the CDR3 is TGTGCCAGCAGCCCAGTGGCGGGAACGTACAATGAGCAGTTCTTC.

This chain connects TRBV28 to TRBJ2-7; D might be TRBD1 (5 bases). Germline V gives CDR1 MDHEN, CDR2 SYDVKM. V lost 6 bases to trimming and J lost 0 bases, with 15 bases between them. CDR3 size: 15 residues. The CDR3 sequence: CASREQARSSYEQYF. The CDR3 DNA is TGTGCCAGCAGGGAACAGGCACGATCCTCCTACGAGCAGTACTTC.

V gene TRBV10-3 combines with J gene TRBJ1-3; possible D gene TRBD1, 5 bases. In germline, CDR1 is ENHRY, CDR2 SYGVKD. This CDR3 is built from 15 residues. V was cut by 3 bases and J by 2 bases, with 11 bases left in between. The CDR3 nucleotides read TGTGCCATCAGTGACAGACAGAACACTGGAAACACCATATATTTT. Protein sequence: CAISDRQNTGNTIYF.

This clone appeared once. The chain uses TRBV11-2 and TRBJ2-4; the D call may be TRBD1 or TRBD2 (6 bases each). The germline CDR1 and CDR2 sequences are SGHAT and FQNNGV. The CDR3 loop spans 17 amino acids. V gave up 5 bases and J gave up 3 bases, with 20 bases separating them. The CDR3 sequence is CASSNQGRRDHKNIQYF. CDR3 sequence (DNA): TGTGCCAGCAGCAATCAGGGGAGGCGGGATCACAAAAACATTCAGTACTTC.

The rearrangement links TRBV7-2 to TRBJ2-3; D unclear. The length of the CDR3 is 16 residues. Deletions cut 0 bases from V and 1 base from J, with 11 bases between. Germline V CDR1 and CDR2: SGHTA, FQGNSA. CDR3 bases: TGTGCCAGCAGCTTAGCGATAGCCGAGGGCACAGATACGCAGTATTTT. Translation: CASSLAIAEGTDTQYF.

The chain has TRBV5-6 and TRBJ2-1, with TRBD2 identical over 8 bases. The CDR3 has 16 residues. Germline CDR1 is SGHDT and CDR2 is YYEEEE. The J segment lost 3 bases and the V segment lost 0 bases, leaving 5 bases of the junction unmatched. The CDR3 DNA reads TGTGCCAGCAGCTTGGCGGCAGCGGGAGTCTACAATGAGCAGTTCTTC. It translates to CASSLAAAGVYNEQFF.

This rearrangement joins TRBV19 to TRBJ2-1; TRBD1 might be the D (5 bases). The CDR3 has 13 residues. CDR1 is LNHDA and CDR2 is SQIVND in the germline V gene (reference sequence). V was pared by 6 bases and J by 8 bases, with 14 bases between. The CDR3 protein is CASRETGWDEQFF. DNA of the CDR3: TGTGCCAGTAGGGAAACAGGCTGGGATGAGCAGTTCTTC.

CDR3 amino acids: CASGLTGVNGYTF. CDR3 DNA: TGTGCTAGTGGCCTAACAGGGGTGAATGGCTACACCTTC. The J gene is TRBJ1-2, the V gene TRBV12-5; 7 bases fit TRBD1. The germline gives CDR1 LGHNT, CDR2 FRNRAP. This CDR3 region has 13 residues. V was clipped by 6 bases and J by 6 bases; unmatched bases: 7.

On this clone: The germline gene is not matched at one end of the junction; a read error may be the cause. The V call is TRBV6-5, the J call TRBJ1-2; 8 bases fit TRBD1. CDR1 and CDR2 (germline): MNHEY, SVGAGI. This CDR3 comprises 14 residues. The CDR3 reads CASSDSDRVRGYTF. The CDR3 DNA sequence: TGTGCCAGCAGTGACTCGGACAGGGTGAGGGGCTACACCTTC.

The chain carries TRBV6-5 and TRBJ1-1; 8 bases agree with TRBD1. After removal of 5 bases from V and 11 bases from J, the junction contained 16 bases not matched to a gene. The CDR3 has 15 residues. Germline CDR1 and CDR2: MNHEY and SVGAGI. The CDR3 is CASSRRRQGSWKAFF. CDR3 nucleotides: TGTGCCAGCAGTCGAAGACGACAGGGGTCTTGGAAGGCTTTCTTT.

CDR3 sequence reads: CASSPRSGAYEQYF. DNA of the CDR3: TGTGCCAGCAGCCCCCGCAGTGGGGCCTACGAGCAGTACTTC. The chain carries TRBV11-3 and TRBJ2-7; D is uncertain. The CDR3 sequence is 14 residues long. Trimming took off 5 bases at V and 2 bases at J, with 13 bases between the two ends. Germline V lookup: CDR1 SGHNT, CDR2 YENEEA.

The chain joins TRBV13 to TRBJ2-7; 9 positions match TRBD1. This CDR3 comprises 15 residues. With 3 bases clipped from V and 2 bases from J, the junction kept 5 bases outside the gene matches. Germline CDR1 is PRHDT and CDR2 is FYEKMQ (reference sequence). The CDR3 DNA reads as TGTGCCAGCAGCTTCCGGACAGGGGCCCCCTACGAGCAGTACTTC. As protein: CASSFRTGAPYEQYF.

The gene calls are TRBV6-1 and TRBJ1-2, with a possible D match to TRBD1 (5 bases). The V end was cut by 5 bases, the J end by 4 bases, with 8 bases between. Germline values: CDR1 MNHNS, CDR2 SASEGT. This CDR3 is 12 amino acids long. Here the CDR3 reads CASSQGLYGYTF. In DNA, the CDR3 is TGTGCCAGCAGTCAGGGACTCTATGGCTACACCTTC.

The V gene is TRBV28, the J gene TRBJ2-7; D is undetermined. The germline V and J ends were trimmed by 5 bases and 2 bases, with 13 bases remaining between them. CDR3 length: 14 residues. From germline, CDR1 is MDHEN and CDR2 SYDVKM. The CDR3, as DNA: TGTGCCAGCAGTCGCTTGGGGATGACCTACGAGCAGTACTTC. This sequence encodes CASSRLGMTYEQYF.

The gene calls are TRBV28 and TRBJ1-5, with D possibly TRBD1 on 6 matching bases. Germline CDR1 reads MDHEN; CDR2 reads SYDVKM. CDR3 length: 13 amino acids. V lost 10 bases and J lost 6, with 16 bases in between. As DNA, the CDR3 is TGTGCCACCTCAGGGGCGAAAGGTCAGCCCCAGCATTTT. This sequence encodes CATSGAKGQPQHF. Combining the CDR3 with reference TRBV28 and TRBJ1-5 gives the whole variable domain DVKVTQSSRYLVKRTGEKVFLECVQDMDHENMFWYRQDPGLGLRLIYFSYDVKMKEKGDIPEGYSVSREKKERFSLILESASTNQTSMYLCATSGAKGQPQHFGDGTRLSIL.

The chain is built from TRBV9 and TRBJ2-1; maybe TRBD2 (6 bases). In germline, CDR1 is SGDLS, CDR2 YYNGEE. The V end was cut by 0 bases, the J end by 3 bases, with 19 bases between. This CDR3 is built from 18 residues. The CDR3 sequence is CASSVVHYAGPNYNEQFF. DNA for the CDR3: TGTGCCAGCAGCGTAGTTCATTATGCGGGACCAAACTACAATGAGCAGTTCTTC.

The chain recombines TRBV5-1 with TRBJ1-1; 7 positions agree with TRBD1. J gave up 6 bases and V 4 bases, and 12 bases lay outside the gene matches. CDR1 is SGHRS and CDR2 is YFSETQ in the germline V gene. CDR3 size: 15 residues. The CDR3 sequence is CASSVIPGTESEAFF. The CDR3 coding sequence is TGCGCCAGCAGCGTGATCCCCGGGACAGAGTCTGAAGCTTTCTTT.

The rearrangement links TRBV11-3 to TRBJ1-1; 8 bases fit TRBD1. Germline V CDR1 and CDR2: SGHNT, YENEEA. The CDR3 totals 15 residues. V lost 5 bases, J lost 4 bases, and 9 bases stayed unmatched. Here the CDR3 reads CASSAPGTGCTEAFF. As DNA, the CDR3 is TGTGCCAGCAGCGCCCCCGGGACAGGCTGCACTGAAGCTTTCTTT.

The J gene is TRBJ2-3, the V gene TRBV10-2; the match to TRBD1 covers 7 bases. The CDR3 has 14 residues. Trimming at V came to 6 bases and at J to 1 base, leaving 4 bases not matched to a gene. The germline gives CDR1 WSHSY, CDR2 SAAADI. DNA for the CDR3: TGCGCCAGCAGACCCGACAGGGGCACAGATACGCAGTATTTT. Its protein is CASRPDRGTDTQYF.

The rearrangement links TRBV28 to TRBJ2-7; 10 bases match TRBD1. CDR1 and CDR2 from the germline V gene are MDHEN and SYDVKM. The V gene end was trimmed by 2 bases and the J gene end by 4 bases; junction bases not matched to a gene: 8. This CDR3 is built from 16 residues. Here the CDR3 reads CASSLPDRGGRYEQYF. The CDR3 DNA sequence: TGTGCCAGCAGTTTACCGGACAGGGGGGGTAGGTACGAGCAGTACTTC.